This record looks at one T cell receptor (beta chain) sequence and its context. Its antigen is not identified. The sample originates from a study of blood T cells in healthy people across ages. Study-wide results and limits: Higher naive T cell percentage went strongly together with higher TCR beta diversity.

Together with a sample-barcoded 5' primer, a J-beta primer mix was included in a second PCR lasting roughly 6 to 12 cycles. TCRdb used MiXCR to reprocess the 5' RACE reads, holding one entry per CDR3 protein. The sample includes about 970,000 distinct CDR3 sequences, approximately 50% of them seen just once. Every donor provided roughly 10 milliliters of peripheral blood. The CDR3 is 14 amino acids. Per the germline V gene, CDR1 is MDHEN and CDR2 is SYDVKM. The sequencing sample was made of blood. The genes are TRBV28 and TRBJ2-5, with D uncertain. TRBJ2-7 matches the DNA end more closely, so the J call is doubtful. This receptor was obtained from a woman in her sixties in good health. The CDR3 region has the DNA TGTGCCAGCAGTCCCTGGCTAGAGGCCTACGAGCAGTACTTC. Its protein is CASSPWLEAYEQYF.